The subject of this entry is one T cell receptor beta chain. What it binds is unknown. The data are from a study of cytomegalovirus exposure and HLA in healthy donors. Study-level results: The authors listed roughly 150 TCR beta chains as cytomegalovirus-associated. It was taken for granted in presence/absence analyses that sequencing depth across donors was roughly uniform.

Donors had nominal health at sampling but likely had unrecorded immune exposures. The study ran its PCR with 60 Vbeta and 13 Jbeta primers. Produced via immunoSEQ multiplex PCR; TCRdb's table is partial and in-frame only. The listing contains about 91,000 clones. This TCR was recovered from a woman aged 25 to 39 in good health and CMV-seronegative. The material sequenced was PBMCs.

CDR3 sequence reads: CASSLGVAGGYNEQFF. The CDR3 DNA reads TGCGCCAGCAGCTTGGGGGTAGCGGGAGGGTACAATGAGCAGTTCTTC. The chain couples TRBV5-1 to TRBJ2-1; TRBD2 agrees at 11 bases. The CDR3 has 16 residues. Germline assignment: CDR1 SGHRS and CDR2 YFSETQ. With 0 bases clipped from V and 4 bases from J, the junction kept 3 bases outside the gene matches. Variable domain in full (rest from reference TRBV5-1 and TRBJ2-1): KAGVTQTPRYLIKTRGQQVTLSCSPISGHRSVSWYQQTPGQGLQFLFEYFSETQRNKGNFPGRFSGRQFSNSRSEMNVSTLELGDSALYLCASSLGVAGGYNEQFFGPGTRLTVL.